This TCR beta chain was retrieved from a study of T-cell memory formation after mild COVID-19 (dated by TCRdb to the early 2020s). As for the study more broadly: TCR sequence clusters from the two donors were largely donor specific. In two donors, T-cell clones that expanded and contracted after mild COVID-19 were followed by sequencing TCRalpha and TCRbeta repertoires longitudinally. Two young, previously healthy adult volunteers, one female and one male, were included in the cohort. Broad study findings and their caveats: The second-wave clones that peaked on day 37 were not confirmed to be SARS-CoV-2 specific. Contracting CD4+ clones were located mainly in the CM and EM memory subsets, whereas CD8+ clones were found to be enriched in EMRA. Some responding clones were detected in pre-infection memory, which suggested that pre-existing cross-reactive memory T cells had joined the SARS-CoV-2 response. Clones contracting from day 15 to 85 had balanced CD4/CD8 phenotypes, while a second wave expanding from day 15 to 37 was biased towards CD4+. Only a couple of mild cases were covered by the study, and larger cohorts that include severe cases with pre-infection samples were considered necessary.

PBMCs were isolated by Ficoll-Paque density gradient centrifugation. The instrument was an Illumina NovaSeq 6000. TCRalpha and TCRbeta cDNA libraries were built by 5'RACE with constant-segment primers, adding sample barcodes and unique molecular identifiers. RNA was extracted from every sample with Trizol reagent. Libraries were amplified in two PCR steps, with a second sample barcode and Illumina TruSeq adapters added in the second step. Sequencing of libraries was performed on an Illumina NovaSeq with 2 x 150 bp paired-end reads. In the original analysis: The reads were demultiplexed and collapsed into UMI-guided consensus sequences using migec v1.2.7. With mixcr v2.1.11, UMI consensuses were aligned to TRA and TRB V and J templates and assembled into clonotypes. Expanded or contracted clonotypes were those called significant by both edgeR and NoisET, with noise models trained on biological replicates. For edgeR calls, the cutoffs were a false discovery rate-adjusted p below 0.01 and a log2 fold-change threshold of 1. As an exploratory analysis of dynamics, max-normalized trajectories of the 1000 most abundant clonotypes were examined by PCA with hierarchical clustering. Separately sequenced CD4+ and CD8+ repertoires were used to assign a CD4 or CD8 phenotype to each responding clone. TCRdb itself trimmed the public reads at Q25 with fastp, ran MiXCR and retained productive beta chains. Each CDR3 protein appears once, grouped with its most common genes and DNA. Here the V and J calls rest on TCRdb's processing, not on the authors' analysis. This sample comprises some 190,000 distinct CDR3 sequences, 16% of them detected only once. The top ten clonotypes cover approximately 2.1% of the sample.

A distance of 17 bases separates the germline ends of V and J, which lose 6 bases and 4 bases respectively. Reading from cysteine to phenylalanine, the CDR3 counts 15 amino acids. Only the CDR3 region is kept as DNA, spanning 45 bases read in frame from base 1. As concerns this clonotype: It lacks a known antigen. No qualities accompany the bases; no much larger clone lies one base away.

The material sequenced was PBMCs or a T cell subset sorted from them (not recorded which). The chain couples TRBV12-3 or TRBV12-4 to TRBJ2-3; the D element might be TRBD1 or TRBD2, as each aligns at 6 bases. This receptor was identified in an adult woman who had mild COVID-19 (a few samples of this study predate the infection). The sample titles of this study are shuffled in the database, so cell type and time point are left out; the donor was told from shared clones. This receptor has the CDR3 CASRPGAAGSDTQYF. The DNA sequence is TGTGCCAGCAGACCGGGGGCCGCGGGGTCAGATACGCAGTATTTT.